This T cell receptor (beta chain) is drawn from a study of OX40 agonist ivuxolimab in advanced cancers. Study-wide context: Patients undergoing dose escalation presented with hepatocellular carcinoma, melanoma, renal cell or head and neck cancer. A mean age of approximately 58 years, range about 23 to 80, was recorded, and roughly 80% were male. Patients achieving partial responses numbered three: one hepatocellular carcinoma case and two cutaneous melanoma cases.

J was trimmed by 6 bases and V by 5 bases; bases with no gene match: 6. The CDR3 extends over 13 amino acids. The germline CDR1 and CDR2 sequences are SGHTA and FQGNSA. Only in-frame clones appear in the TCRdb table, and some are missing; sequencing was by immunoSEQ multiplex PCR. The sample consists of 90,000 to 130,000 clones, roughly nine tenths of them appearing once. J is TRBJ2-7 and V is TRBV7-2, with TRBD1 matching over 8 bases. The material sequenced was CD4+ or CD8+ T cells sorted from blood, taken in a trial of the OX40 agonist ivuxolimab. This receptor was identified in an adult with an advanced solid tumor such as melanoma, head and neck, liver or kidney cancer. CDR3 in DNA: TGTGCCAGCAGCATCCAAGACAGGGGCGAGCAGTACTTC. As protein: CASSIQDRGEQYF.